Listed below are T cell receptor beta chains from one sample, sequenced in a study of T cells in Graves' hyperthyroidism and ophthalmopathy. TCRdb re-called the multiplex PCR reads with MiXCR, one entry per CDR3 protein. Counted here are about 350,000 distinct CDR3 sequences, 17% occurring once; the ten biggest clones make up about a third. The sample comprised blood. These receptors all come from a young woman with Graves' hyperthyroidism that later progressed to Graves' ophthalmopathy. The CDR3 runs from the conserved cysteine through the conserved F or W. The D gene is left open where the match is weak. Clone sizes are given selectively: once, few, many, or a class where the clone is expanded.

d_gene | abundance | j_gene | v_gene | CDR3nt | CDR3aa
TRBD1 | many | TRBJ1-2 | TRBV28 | TGTGCCAGCAGTACGATACAGGGGATGCTCTATGGCTACACCTTC | CASSTIQGMLYGYTF
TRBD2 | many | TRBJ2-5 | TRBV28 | TGTGCCAGCAGTCCGGGACTAGCGGGAGAGCTAGAGACCCAGTACTTC | CASSPGLAGELETQYF
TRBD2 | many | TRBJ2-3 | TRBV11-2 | TGTGCCAGCAGCTGGACTAGCGGGGGGTCAGATACGCAGTATTTT | CASSWTSGGSDTQYF
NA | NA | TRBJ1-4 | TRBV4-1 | TGCGCCAGCAGCCAAGGGGATGCCATCGGTTTTTATGTAAAACTGTTTTTT | CASSQGDAIGFYVKLFF
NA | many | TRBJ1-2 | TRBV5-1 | TGCGCCAGCAGCTCACGGGCAGAAGCTAACTATGGCTACACCTTC | CASSSRAEANYGYTF
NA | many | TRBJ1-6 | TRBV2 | TGTGCCAGCGGAGAGGGTTTTGGTTCACCCCTCCACTTT | CASGEGFGSPLHF
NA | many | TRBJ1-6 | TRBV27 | TGTGCCAGCAGTTTGTCGCAGTATAATTCACCCCTCCACTTT | CASSLSQYNSPLHF
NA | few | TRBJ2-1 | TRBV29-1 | TGCAGCGTCGACCCCTTTGGGGCTCGTGAGCAGTTCTTC | CSVDPFGAREQFF
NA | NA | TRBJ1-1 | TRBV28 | TGTGCCACCTCGAACACTGAAGCTTTCTTT | CATSNTEAFF
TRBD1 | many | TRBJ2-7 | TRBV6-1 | TGTGCCAGCAGTGGAGTAGCGACAGGGACCTACGAGCAGTACTTC | CASSGVATGTYEQYF
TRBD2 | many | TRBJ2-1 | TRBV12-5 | TGTGCTAGTGGTTTGCTGAGGACTAGCGGGATCACTGAGCAGTTCTTC | CASGLLRTSGITEQFF
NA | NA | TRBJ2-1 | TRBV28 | TGTGCCAGCAGTTCCTGGGGGGCGACCAACTACAATGAGCAGTTCTTC | CASSSWGATNYNEQFF
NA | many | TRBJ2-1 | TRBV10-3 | TGTGCCATCAGTGGTGGGGGCGAAAATGAGCAGTTCTTC | CAISGGGENEQFF
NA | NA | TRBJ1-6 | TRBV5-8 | TGTGCCAGCAGCTTGATGAGCTCCTATAATTCACCCCTCCACTTT | CASSLMSSYNSPLHF
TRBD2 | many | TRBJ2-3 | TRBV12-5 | TGTGCTAGTGGGAAAGCGGGGGCGGACACAGATACGCAGTATTTT | CASGKAGADTDTQYF
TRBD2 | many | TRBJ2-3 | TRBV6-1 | TGTGCCAGCAGTGAAACTAGCGGGGGGGCCGATACGCAGTATTTT | CASSETSGGADTQYF
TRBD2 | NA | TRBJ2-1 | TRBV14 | TGTGCCAGCAGCCAATATGGGACTACAAATGAGCAGTTCTTC | CASSQYGTTNEQFF